These 4 T cell receptor beta chains share one sample of origin, sequenced in a study of T-cell reconstitution after alpha-beta-depleted transplantation in children. As it was prepared, the TCRbeta library received unique molecular identifiers. TCRdb processed the PCR reads anew with MiXCR; each CDR3 protein has one entry. The sample lists about a million distinct CDR3 sequences; about 30% were seen once. This specimen was PBMCs, mostly from graft donor cells, taken 360 days after TCRalphabeta/CD19-depleted stem cell transplant. All receptors derive from a boy in the first two years of life who had a stem cell transplant for SCID, so the T cells may come from the graft donor.

J is TRBJ2-1 and V is TRBV7-2; 11 nucleotides agree with TRBD2. The CDR3 loop spans 15 amino acids. The V segment lost 4 bases and the J segment 10 bases; nucleotides outside the gene matches: 9. In germline, CDR1 is SGHTA, CDR2 FQGNSA. CDR3 coding DNA: TGTGCCAGCAGCTCAGGGTTAGCGGGGGGGCGAGAGCAGTTCTTC. Translating it yields CASSSGLAGGREQFF.

This clonotype was detected a few times. The chain employs TRBV29-1 and TRBJ2-3, with TRBD2 matching over 9 bases. This CDR3 is 17 amino acids long. CDR1 is SQVTM and CDR2 is ANQGSEA in the germline V gene. This chain's CDR3 is CPSIQRGGATRTDTQYF. The CDR3 bases are TGCCCCTCCATCCAACGCGGGGGGGCAACCCGCACAGATACGCAGTATTTT.

This chain uses TRBV21-1 with TRBJ2-7; the D call TRBD1 from the table was never checked on the DNA. TRBV21-1 is flagged as a pseudogene. The CDR3 is made up of 14 amino acids. CDR3 loop: CASSNLTETYEQYF. CDR3 in DNA: TGTGCCAGCAGCAACCTGACAGAGACCTACGAGCAGTACTTC.

The chain joins TRBV18 to TRBJ2-7; TRBD1 matches 9 bases. The CDR3 is 14 residues long. After removal of 3 bases from V and 5 bases from J, the junction contained 5 bases not matched to a gene. Per the germline V gene, CDR1 is KGHSH and CDR2 is LQKENI. This CDR3 reads CASSPSTGGDEQYF. CDR3 DNA sequence: TGTGCCAGCTCACCTTCCACAGGGGGCGACGAGCAGTACTTC.